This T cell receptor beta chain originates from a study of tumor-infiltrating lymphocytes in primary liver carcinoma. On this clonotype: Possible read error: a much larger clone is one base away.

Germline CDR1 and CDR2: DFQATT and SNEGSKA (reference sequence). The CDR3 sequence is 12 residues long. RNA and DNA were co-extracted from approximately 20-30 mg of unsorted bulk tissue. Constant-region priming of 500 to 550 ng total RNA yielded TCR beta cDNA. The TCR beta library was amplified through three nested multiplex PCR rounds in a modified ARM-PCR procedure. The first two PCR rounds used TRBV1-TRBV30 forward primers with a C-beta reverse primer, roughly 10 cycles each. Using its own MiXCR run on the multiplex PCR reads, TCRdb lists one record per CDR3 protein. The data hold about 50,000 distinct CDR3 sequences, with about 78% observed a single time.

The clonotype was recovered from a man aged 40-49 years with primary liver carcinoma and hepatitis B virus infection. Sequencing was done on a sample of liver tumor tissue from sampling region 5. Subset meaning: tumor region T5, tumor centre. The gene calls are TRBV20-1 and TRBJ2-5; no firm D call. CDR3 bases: TGCTGTGCTAGACCCCTCGCGGAGACCCAGTACTTC. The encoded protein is CCARPLAETQYF.